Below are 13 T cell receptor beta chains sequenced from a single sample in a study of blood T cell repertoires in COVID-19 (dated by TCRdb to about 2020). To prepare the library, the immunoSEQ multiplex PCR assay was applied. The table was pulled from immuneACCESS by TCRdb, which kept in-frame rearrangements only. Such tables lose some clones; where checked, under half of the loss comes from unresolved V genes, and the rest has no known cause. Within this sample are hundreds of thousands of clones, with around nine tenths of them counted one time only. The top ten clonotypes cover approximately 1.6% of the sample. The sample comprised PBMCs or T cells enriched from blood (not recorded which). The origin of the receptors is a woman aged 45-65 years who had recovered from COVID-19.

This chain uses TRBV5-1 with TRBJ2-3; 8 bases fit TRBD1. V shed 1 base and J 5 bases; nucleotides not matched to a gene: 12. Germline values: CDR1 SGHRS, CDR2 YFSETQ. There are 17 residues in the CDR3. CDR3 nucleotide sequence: TGCGCCAGCAGCTTGTTTGTTCGGACAGGGCACGTAGATACGCAGTATTTT. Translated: CASSLFVRTGHVDTQYF.

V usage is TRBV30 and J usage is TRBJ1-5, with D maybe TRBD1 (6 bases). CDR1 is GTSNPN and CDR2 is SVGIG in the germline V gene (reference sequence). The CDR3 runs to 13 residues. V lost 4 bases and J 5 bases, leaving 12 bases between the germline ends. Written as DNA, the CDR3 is TGTGCCTGGACGACAGGCCCCCATCAGCCCCAGCATTTT. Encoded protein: CAWTTGPHQPQHF.

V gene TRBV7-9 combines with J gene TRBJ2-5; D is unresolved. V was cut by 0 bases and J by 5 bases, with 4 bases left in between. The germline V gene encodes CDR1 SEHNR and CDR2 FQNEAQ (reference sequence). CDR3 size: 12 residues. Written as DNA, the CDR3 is TGTGCCAGCAGCTTAGCTATGGAGACCCAGTACTTC. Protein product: CASSLAMETQYF.

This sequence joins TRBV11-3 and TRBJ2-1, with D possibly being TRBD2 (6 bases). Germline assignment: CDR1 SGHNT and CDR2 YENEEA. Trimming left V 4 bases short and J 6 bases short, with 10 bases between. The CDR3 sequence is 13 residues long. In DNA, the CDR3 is TGTGCCAGCAGCTCGTTAGCGGCCAATGAGCAGTTCTTC. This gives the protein CASSSLAANEQFF. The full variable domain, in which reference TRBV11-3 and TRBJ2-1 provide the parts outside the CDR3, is EAGVVQSPRYKIIEKKQPVAFWCNPISGHNTLYWYLQNLGQGPELLIRYENEEAVDDSQLPKDRFSAERLKGVDSTLKIQPAELGDSAVYLCASSSLAANEQFFGPGTRLTVL.

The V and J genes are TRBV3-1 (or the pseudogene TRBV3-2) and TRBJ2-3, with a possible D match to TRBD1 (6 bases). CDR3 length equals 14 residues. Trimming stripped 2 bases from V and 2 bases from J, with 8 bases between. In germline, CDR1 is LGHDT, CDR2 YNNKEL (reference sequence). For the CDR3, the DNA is TGTGCCAGCAGCCAACAGGGGTCCACAGATACGCAGTATTTT. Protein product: CASSQQGSTDTQYF.

The CDR3 nucleotides read TGTGCCAGCAGCCGGAGCCCAGACCATAATGAGCAGTTCTTC. Translating it yields CASSRSPDHNEQFF. The rearrangement links TRBV7-9 to TRBJ2-1; D unresolved. V lost 5 bases and J 7 bases, leaving 15 bases between the germline ends. The CDR3 covers 14 residues. Germline CDR1 reads SEHNR; CDR2 reads FQNEAQ (reference sequence).

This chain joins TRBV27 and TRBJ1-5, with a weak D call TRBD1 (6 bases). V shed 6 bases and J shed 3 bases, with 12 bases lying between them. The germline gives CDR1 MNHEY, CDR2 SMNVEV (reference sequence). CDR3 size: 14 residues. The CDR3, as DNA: TGTGCCAGCAGCCTTAGGGACACCAATCAGCCCCAGCATTTT. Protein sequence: CASSLRDTNQPQHF.

The CDR3 region is CASKDAGGDYEQYF. The DNA for the CDR3 is TGTGCCAGCAAGGACGCGGGGGGTGACTACGAGCAGTACTTC. The chain couples TRBV28 to TRBJ2-7; 8 bases fit TRBD2. J gave up 3 bases and V 7 bases, and 8 bases lay outside the gene matches. The CDR3 has 14 residues. Germline CDR1 MDHEN, CDR2 SYDVKM.

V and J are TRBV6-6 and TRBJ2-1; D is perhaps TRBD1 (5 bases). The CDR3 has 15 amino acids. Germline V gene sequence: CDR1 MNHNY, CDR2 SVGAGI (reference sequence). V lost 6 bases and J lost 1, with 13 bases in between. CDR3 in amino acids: CASSYTGVSYNEQFF. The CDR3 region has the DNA TGTGCCAGCAGCTATACAGGAGTGTCCTACAATGAGCAGTTCTTC.

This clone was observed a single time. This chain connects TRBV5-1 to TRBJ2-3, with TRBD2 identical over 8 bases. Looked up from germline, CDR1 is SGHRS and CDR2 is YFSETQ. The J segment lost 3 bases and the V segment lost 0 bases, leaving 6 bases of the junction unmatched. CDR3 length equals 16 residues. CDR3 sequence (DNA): TGCGCCAGCAGCTTGGGGAGCGGGAGTTCAACAGATACGCAGTATTTT. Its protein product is CASSLGSGSSTDTQYF.

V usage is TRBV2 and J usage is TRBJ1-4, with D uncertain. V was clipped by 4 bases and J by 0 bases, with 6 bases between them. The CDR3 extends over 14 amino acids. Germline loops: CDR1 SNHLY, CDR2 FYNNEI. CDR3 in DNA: TGTGCCAGCAGTGCACGAGCAACTAATGAAAAACTGTTTTTT. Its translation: CASSARATNEKLFF.

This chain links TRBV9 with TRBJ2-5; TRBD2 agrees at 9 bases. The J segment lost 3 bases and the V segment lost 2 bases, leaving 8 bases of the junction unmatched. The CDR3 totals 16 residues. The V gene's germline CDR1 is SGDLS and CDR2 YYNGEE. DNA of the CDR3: TGTGCCAGCAGCGTGTCCGGCGGGAGGGGAAAAGAGACCCAGTACTTC. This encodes CASSVSGGRGKETQYF.

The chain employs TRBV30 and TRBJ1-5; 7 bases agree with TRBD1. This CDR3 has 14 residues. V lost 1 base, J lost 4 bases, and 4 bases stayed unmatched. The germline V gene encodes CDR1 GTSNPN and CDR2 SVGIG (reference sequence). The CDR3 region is CAWSGETGNQPQHF. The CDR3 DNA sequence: TGTGCCTGGAGTGGTGAGACAGGGAATCAGCCCCAGCATTTT.